This TCR beta chain was found in a study of OX40 agonist ivuxolimab in advanced cancers. Study background: Earlier anti-PD-1, anti-PD-L1 or anti-CTLA-4 therapy was permitted; roughly 37% had received some.

Germline loops: CDR1 SGHTS, CDR2 YDEGEE. Trimming removed 4 bases from V and 5 bases from J; junction bases left unmatched: 14. The CDR3 spans 16 residues. The data were produced by immunoSEQ multiplex PCR, yet TCRdb's version contains in-frame clones alone and is incomplete. The table records 48,000 or so clones, about 81% of them present only once. Points on this clone: Its specificity is not known.

Overall study results and limits: Expansion of clones was among the lowest in partial responders at 0.1-3.0 mg/kg. At 0.1 to 3.0 mg/kg and by week 6, clonal expansion occurred in CD4+ and CD8+ blood T cells. In CD8+ T cells, expanded clones were on average more numerous than in CD4+.

The chain combines TRBV5-8 with TRBJ1-2; TRBD1 agrees at 7 bases. The material sequenced was CD4+ or CD8+ T cells sorted from blood, taken in a trial of the OX40 agonist ivuxolimab. The TCR originated in an adult with an advanced solid tumor such as melanoma, head and neck, liver or kidney cancer. CDR3 region: CASSRISGTANYGYTF. The CDR3 DNA sequence: TGTGCCAGCAGCCGCATCTCCGGGACAGCAAATTATGGCTACACCTTC.